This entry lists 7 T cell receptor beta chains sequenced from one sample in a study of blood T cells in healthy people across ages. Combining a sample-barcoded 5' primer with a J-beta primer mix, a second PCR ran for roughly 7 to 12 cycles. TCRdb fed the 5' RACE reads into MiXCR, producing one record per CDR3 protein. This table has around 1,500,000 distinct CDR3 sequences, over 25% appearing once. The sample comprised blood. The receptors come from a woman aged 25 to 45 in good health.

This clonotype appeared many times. The CDR3 loop reads CASERGEDQETQYF. In nucleotides, the CDR3 is TGTGCTAGTGAGCGTGGGGAGGACCAAGAGACCCAGTACTTC. The chain couples TRBV12-5 to TRBJ2-5; D is perhaps TRBD2 (6 bases). Germline V lookup: CDR1 LGHNT, CDR2 FRNRAP. This CDR3 has 14 residues. Trimming left V 7 bases short and J 0 bases short, with 12 bases between.

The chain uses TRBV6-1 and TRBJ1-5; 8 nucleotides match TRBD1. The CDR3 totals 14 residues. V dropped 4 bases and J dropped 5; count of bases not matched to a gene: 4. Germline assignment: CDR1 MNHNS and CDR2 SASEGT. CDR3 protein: CASSGQGHYQPQHF. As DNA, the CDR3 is TGTGCCAGCAGTGGACAGGGGCATTATCAGCCCCAGCATTTT.

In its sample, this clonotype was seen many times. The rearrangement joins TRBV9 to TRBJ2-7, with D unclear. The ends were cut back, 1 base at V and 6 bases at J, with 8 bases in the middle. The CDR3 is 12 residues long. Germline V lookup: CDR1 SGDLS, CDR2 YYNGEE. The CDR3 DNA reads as TGTGCCAGCAGCGTACCGGCCGGCGAGCAGTACTTC. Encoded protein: CASSVPAGEQYF.

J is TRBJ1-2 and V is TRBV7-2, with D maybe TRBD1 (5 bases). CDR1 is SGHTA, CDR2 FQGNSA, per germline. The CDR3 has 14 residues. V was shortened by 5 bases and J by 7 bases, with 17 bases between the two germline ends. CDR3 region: CASSARDLSAGYTF. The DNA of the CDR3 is TGTGCCAGCAGCGCCCGGGACTTGTCGGCTGGCTACACCTTC.

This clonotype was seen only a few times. DNA of the CDR3: TGCGCCAGCAGCGTGGATTACAGCTCCTACGAGCAGTACTTC. Its protein product is CASSVDYSSYEQYF. The chain carries TRBV5-1 and TRBJ2-7; D unresolved. The germline V gene encodes CDR1 SGHRS and CDR2 YFSETQ. The CDR3 has 14 residues. Trimming left V 4 bases short and J 0 bases short, with 11 bases between.

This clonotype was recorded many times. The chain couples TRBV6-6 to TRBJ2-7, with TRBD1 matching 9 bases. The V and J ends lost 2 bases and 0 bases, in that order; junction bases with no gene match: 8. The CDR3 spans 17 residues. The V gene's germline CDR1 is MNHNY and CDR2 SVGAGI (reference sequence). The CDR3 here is CASSYAQGTGSSYEQYF. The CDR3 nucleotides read TGTGCCAGCAGTTACGCCCAGGGGACAGGGAGCTCCTACGAGCAGTACTTC.

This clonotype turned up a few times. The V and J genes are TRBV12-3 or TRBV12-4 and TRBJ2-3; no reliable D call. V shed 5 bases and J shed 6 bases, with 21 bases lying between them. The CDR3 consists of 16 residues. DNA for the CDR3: TGTGCCAGCAGTAAGGGTGGCGGCCTCGTAATTGATACGCAGTATTTT. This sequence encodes CASSKGGGLVIDTQYF.